The T cell receptor beta chain described here comes from a study of low-dose radiotherapy and immunotherapy resistance in tumors. The wider study: Individuals in Cohort 2 had 1 Gy per fraction every two weeks, adding up to 13 Gy over 26 weeks.

The time point denotes: before trial treatment. First-strand cDNA used TRAV- and TRBV-specific primers, covering alpha and beta chains. Over approximately 20 PCR cycles, TCRs were amplified from a constant-region primer and V-primer adapter. TCRdb redid the calling of the reads with MiXCR, one entry per CDR3 protein. The sample records 65,000 to 90,000 distinct CDR3 sequences, under 20% being singletons. This CDR3 is 15 amino acids long. The germline CDR1 and CDR2 sequences are LNHNV and YYDKDF (reference sequence). V lost 1 base to trimming and J lost 5 bases, with 11 bases between them. This clonotype was observed many times.

The receptor's source is a male donor with prostate cancer. The chain links TRBV15 to TRBJ1-4; no clear D. The material sequenced was PBMCs, taken before treatment. CDR3 DNA sequence: TGTGCCACCAGCAGAGTAGCCAGCCGGAATGAAAAACTGTTTTTT. The encoded protein is CATSRVASRNEKLFF. The whole variable domain, remainder taken from reference TRBV15 and TRBJ1-4, is DAMVIQNPRYQVTQFGKPVTLSCSQTLNHNVMYWYQQKSSQAPKLLFHYYDKDFNNEADTPDNFQSRRPNTSFCFLDIRSPGLGDTAMYLCATSRVASRNEKLFFGSGTQLSVL.